What follows is one T cell receptor beta chain and its context. These data originate in a study of identifying expanded T cells in peripheral blood. The CDR3 loop spans 12 amino acids. The V gene's germline CDR1 is SGDLS and CDR2 YYNGEE. Trimming cost V 5 bases and J 2 bases, with 6 bases left between them. Here immunoSEQ multiplex PCR was the method, and the copy in TCRdb shows in-frame clones only, minus some. The repertoire includes 95,000 to 100,000 clones, around nine tenths of them detected once, and about 15% sits in the top ten. The source is a person aged 18-69 years in good health. The chain joins TRBV9 to TRBJ2-3, with D unclear. Sequenced sample: blood. The CDR3, as DNA: TGTGCCAGCAGAGGCGTCACAGATACGCAGTATTTT. This sequence encodes CASRGVTDTQYF.